Presented here are 20 T cell receptor beta chains from one specimen sequenced in a study of shared clonotypes between healthy human individuals. Using immunoSEQ multiplex PCR, the repertoire was profiled, and TCRdb retains in-frame clones only, with some absent. The table has 2 million to 3 million clones, over 85% seen once. The material sequenced was naive CD4+ T cells from PBMCs. The subset was: CD45RA+ positively selected. Source of these receptors: a man in his late teens or twenties in good health. Some clones in this sample may be carry-over from other donors' samples.

The chain employs TRBV7-9 and TRBJ2-3; D unresolved. The germline V gene has CDR1 SEHNR and CDR2 FQNEAQ (reference sequence). The CDR3 has 15 amino acids. The V end was cut by 0 bases, the J end by 5 bases, with 12 bases between. The CDR3 region has the DNA TGTGCCAGCAGCTTAGCCCCAGGCAGTCTAGATACGCAGTATTTT. Its protein is CASSLAPGSLDTQYF.

The chain is built from TRBV2 and TRBJ2-2, with TRBD2 matching 11 bases. CDR1 SNHLY and CDR2 FYNNEI come from the germline V gene. This CDR3 is 15 amino acids long. Losses at the gene ends were 4 bases for V and 7 bases for J; bases not matched to a gene: 5. This CDR3 reads CASSGVAGGVGELFF. The DNA of the CDR3 is TGTGCCAGCAGTGGGGTAGCGGGAGGGGTCGGGGAGCTGTTTTTT.

The chain recombines TRBV7-2 with TRBJ1-2; no firm D call. The ends were cut back, 1 base at V and 4 bases at J, with 10 bases in the middle. Germline V gene data show CDR1 as SGHTA and CDR2 as FQGNSA. This CDR3 is 14 amino acids long. The CDR3 DNA reads TGTGCCAGCAGCTTAGGGGGTACAAGCTATGGCTACACCTTC. Residues: CASSLGGTSYGYTF.

V usage is TRBV6-4 and J usage is TRBJ2-1; D call uncertain. Germline V gene data show CDR1 as MRHNA and CDR2 as SNTAGT. Trimming removed 2 bases at V and 7 bases at J, with 12 bases between. This CDR3 is built from 14 residues. Written as DNA, the CDR3 is TGTGCCAGCAGTGACGAGTACACTACGAATGAGCAGTTCTTC. As protein: CASSDEYTTNEQFF.

The chain joins TRBV28 to TRBJ2-1; D uncertain. CDR1 is MDHEN, CDR2 SYDVKM, per germline. This CDR3 has 13 residues. V lost 6 bases and J 9 bases, leaving 15 bases between the germline ends. The CDR3 DNA follows: TGTGCCAGCAGCGTTGAACGTCCCCCTGAGCAGTTCTTC. Translation gives CASSVERPPEQFF.

To note about this clone: A read error may account for a junction end that differs from germline. V and J are TRBV28 and TRBJ2-3, with 7 bases lining up with TRBD1. Germline V CDR1 and CDR2: MDHEN, SYDVKM. The CDR3 consists of 12 residues. The CDR3 DNA reads as TGTGCCAGCAGTCTATGGACAGGTACGCAGTATTTT. The encoded protein is CASSLWTGTQYF.

The chain recombines TRBV7-6 with TRBJ2-4; D gene ambiguous. Trimming took off 5 bases at V and 2 bases at J, with 13 bases between the two ends. Per germline, CDR1 SGHVS and CDR2 FNYEAQ. CDR3 length: 15 residues. The chain's CDR3 is CASSPLLGSKNIQYF. CDR3 nucleotides: TGTGCCAGCAGCCCCCTCCTAGGTTCCAAAAACATTCAGTACTTC.

The rearrangement joins TRBV28 to TRBJ1-4; D not certain. The germline gives CDR1 MDHEN, CDR2 SYDVKM. V gave up 1 base and J gave up 0 bases, with 6 bases separating them. The length of the CDR3 is 15 residues. CDR3: CASSLSQATNEKLFF. The CDR3 DNA sequence: TGTGCCAGCAGTTTATCCCAGGCAACTAATGAAAAACTGTTTTTT.

This clone appeared once. The chain employs TRBV14 and TRBJ2-7; perhaps TRBD2 as D (6 bases). Germline V lookup: CDR1 SGHDN, CDR2 FVKESK. This CDR3 comprises 14 residues. With 1 base removed from V and 5 bases from J, the gap between germline ends came to 12 bases. The CDR3 DNA is TGTGCCAGCAGCCAAGTTGGGGGGTACCACGAGCAGTACTTC. As protein: CASSQVGGYHEQYF.

Here the CDR3 reads CASSRDRGLYEQYF. CDR3 DNA: TGTGCCAGCAGTCGGGACAGGGGGCTCTACGAGCAGTACTTC. This chain connects TRBV6-1 to TRBJ2-7; 12 positions agree with TRBD1. The CDR3 totals 14 residues. From germline, CDR1 is MNHNS and CDR2 SASEGT. With V trimmed by 5 bases and J by 3 bases, 2 bases remained unmatched.

On this clone: Within the sample, other DNA sequences also encode this same CDR3. The chain carries TRBV6-6 and TRBJ2-7; 8 nucleotides line up with TRBD1. The CDR3 totals 14 residues. The V gene's germline CDR1 is MNHNY and CDR2 SVGAGI (reference sequence). The V and J ends lost 4 bases and 1 base, in that order; junction bases with no gene match: 3. CDR3 loop: CASSLGTGSYEQYF. The CDR3 region has the DNA TGTGCCAGCAGTTTAGGGACAGGATCCTACGAGCAGTACTTC.

V usage is TRBV5-1 and J usage is TRBJ2-7; 11 bases map to TRBD1. V shed 1 base and J 4 bases; nucleotides not matched to a gene: 7. This CDR3 spans 16 amino acids. Germline values: CDR1 SGHRS, CDR2 YFSETQ. The CDR3 sequence: CASSLLRDRGMYEQYF. The DNA for the CDR3 is TGCGCCAGCAGCTTGCTTCGGGACAGGGGGATGTACGAGCAGTACTTC.

This chain joins TRBV5-8 and TRBJ1-5; 9 bases agree with TRBD1. The V gene end was trimmed by 5 bases and the J gene end by 11 bases; junction bases not matched to a gene: 8. Germline CDR1 and CDR2: SGHTS and YDEGEE. The CDR3 loop spans 13 amino acids. The CDR3 region has the DNA TGTGCCAGCAGACGGACAGGGGTATGGTCCCAGCATTTT. As protein: CASRRTGVWSQHF.

The chain carries TRBV2 and TRBJ1-4; D gene uncertain. CDR3 size: 13 residues. Trimming removed 8 bases at V and 5 bases at J, with 12 bases between. Looked up from germline, CDR1 is SNHLY and CDR2 is FYNNEI. Here the CDR3 DNA reads TGTGCCAGCGCAGCGGCAGAGAATGAAAAACTGTTTTTT. It is translated as CASAAAENEKLFF. The full variable domain, rest sourced from reference TRBV2 and TRBJ1-4, is EPEVTQTPSHQVTQMGQEVILRCVPISNHLYFYWYRQILGQKVEFLVSFYNNEISEKSEIFDDQFSVERPDGSNFTLKIRSTKLEDSAMYFCASAAAENEKLFFGSGTQLSVL.

This clone is a singleton in its sample. The rearrangement joins TRBV11-2 to TRBJ1-2; perhaps TRBD1 as D (5 bases). Germline CDR1 reads SGHAT; CDR2 reads FQNNGV. The length of the CDR3 is 13 residues. The V gene lost 5 bases and the J gene lost 5 bases, with 12 bases spanning the gap. The CDR3, as DNA: TGTGCCAGCAGCGGGGGGAGATTTTATGGCTACACCTTC. It yields the protein CASSGGRFYGYTF.

This clone was counted a single time. The CDR3, as DNA: TGTGCCAGCGAGAGAGGCGGCGGGAGGGGTGAGCAGTTCTTC. This encodes CASERGGGRGEQFF. This chain connects TRBV9 to TRBJ2-1; 9 bases agree with TRBD2. Germline CDR1 reads SGDLS; CDR2 reads YYNGEE. V shed 7 bases, J shed 9 bases, and the junction held 11 bases outside the gene matches. The CDR3 length is 14 residues.

This chain links TRBV6-4 with TRBJ1-5; tentative D call: TRBD1 (5 bases). The V gene lost 11 bases and the J gene lost 11 bases, with 25 bases spanning the gap. The CDR3 has 14 amino acids. Germline values: CDR1 MRHNA, CDR2 SNTAGT. For the CDR3, the DNA is TGTGCCGGAGCACCAGGGTCCCAGGGCGCGGCCCAGCATTTT. Protein sequence: CAGAPGSQGAAQHF.

The chain recombines TRBV6-4 with TRBJ2-3; the D is unclear. Trimming took off 7 bases at V and 2 bases at J, with 13 bases between the two ends. The CDR3 contains 14 residues. Germline CDR1 is MRHNA and CDR2 is SNTAGT. The CDR3 protein is CASIRNSHTDTQYF. The CDR3 nucleotides are TGTGCCAGCATCAGGAACAGCCACACAGATACGCAGTATTTT.

The genes are TRBV5-4 and TRBJ2-2; 9 bases agree with TRBD2. The V and J ends lost 4 bases and 6 bases, in that order; junction bases with no gene match: 10. There are 16 residues in the CDR3. CDR1 SGHNT and CDR2 YYREEE come from the germline V gene (reference sequence). The CDR3 loop is CASSVISGRVAGELFF. The CDR3 bases are TGTGCCAGCAGCGTAATTAGCGGGAGAGTTGCCGGGGAGCTGTTTTTT.

The V gene is TRBV7-6, the J gene TRBJ2-1; 13 bases are shared with TRBD2. With 4 bases clipped from V and 7 bases from J, the junction kept 7 bases outside the gene matches. This CDR3 spans 16 amino acids. CDR1 is SGHVS, CDR2 FNYEAQ, per germline. The CDR3 DNA reads as TGTGCCAGCAGCTCGGAGACTAGCGGGAGGTCAAATGAGCAGTTCTTC. Translation gives CASSSETSGRSNEQFF.